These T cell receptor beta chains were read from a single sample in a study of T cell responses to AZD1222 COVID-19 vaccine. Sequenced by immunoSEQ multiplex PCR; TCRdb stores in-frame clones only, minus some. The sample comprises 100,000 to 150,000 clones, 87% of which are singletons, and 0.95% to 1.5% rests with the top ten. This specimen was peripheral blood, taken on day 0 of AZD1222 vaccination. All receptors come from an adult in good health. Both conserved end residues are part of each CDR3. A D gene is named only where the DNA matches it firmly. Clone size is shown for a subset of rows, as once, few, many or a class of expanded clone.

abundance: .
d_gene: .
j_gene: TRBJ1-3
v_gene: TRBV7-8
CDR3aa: CASSLGRGRGNTIYF
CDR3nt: TGTGCCAGCAGCTTAGGTCGGGGGAGAGGAAACACCATATATTTT

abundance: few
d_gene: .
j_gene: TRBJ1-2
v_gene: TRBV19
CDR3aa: CASSIVSWDAYGYTF
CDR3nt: TGTGCCAGTAGTATAGTCTCCTGGGATGCCTATGGCTACACCTTC

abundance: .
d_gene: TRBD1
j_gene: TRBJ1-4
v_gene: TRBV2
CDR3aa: CASRLGDRAWEKLFF
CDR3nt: TGTGCCAGCAGACTAGGGGACAGGGCATGGGAAAAACTGTTTTTT

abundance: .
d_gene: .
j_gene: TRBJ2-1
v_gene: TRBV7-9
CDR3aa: CASSFSARLHEQFF
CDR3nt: TGTGCCAGCAGCTTCAGCGCCCGTCTTCATGAGCAGTTCTTC

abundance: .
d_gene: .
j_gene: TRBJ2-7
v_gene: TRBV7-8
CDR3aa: CASSLDTYEQYF
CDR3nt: TGTGCCAGCAGCTTAGACACCTACGAGCAGTACTTC

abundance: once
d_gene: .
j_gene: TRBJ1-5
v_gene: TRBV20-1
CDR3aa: CSARRQKPQHF
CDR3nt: TGCAGTGCTAGACGACAGAAGCCCCAGCATTTT

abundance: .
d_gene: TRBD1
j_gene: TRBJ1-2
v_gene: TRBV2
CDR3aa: CASSEYRQGKYGYTF
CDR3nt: TGTGCCAGCAGTGAATATCGACAGGGGAAGTATGGCTACACCTTC

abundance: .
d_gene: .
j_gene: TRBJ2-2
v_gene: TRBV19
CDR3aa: CASSIVFAGSGELFF
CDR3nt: TGTGCCAGTAGTATAGTTTTCGCGGGGTCCGGGGAGCTGTTTTTT

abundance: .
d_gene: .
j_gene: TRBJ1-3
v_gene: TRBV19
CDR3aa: CASSAGHSGNTIYF
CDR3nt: TGTGCCAGTAGCGCAGGCCACTCTGGAAACACCATATATTTT

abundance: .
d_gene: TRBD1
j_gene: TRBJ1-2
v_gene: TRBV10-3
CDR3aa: CAIEDRPLGGYTF
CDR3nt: TGTGCCATCGAGGACAGGCCCTTGGGTGGCTACACCTTC

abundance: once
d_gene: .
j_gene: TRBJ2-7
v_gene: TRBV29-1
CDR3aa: CSVEGSYEQYF
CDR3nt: TGCAGCGTTGAAGGATCCTACGAGCAGTACTTC

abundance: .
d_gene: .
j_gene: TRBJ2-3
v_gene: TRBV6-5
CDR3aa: CASSYSLLDTQYF
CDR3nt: TGTGCCAGCAGTTACAGTTTATTAGATACGCAGTATTTT

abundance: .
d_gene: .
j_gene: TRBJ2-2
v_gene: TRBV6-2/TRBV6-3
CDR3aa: CASSNLVSNTGELFF
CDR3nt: TGTGCCAGCAGTAACTTGGTATCGAACACCGGGGAGCTGTTTTTT

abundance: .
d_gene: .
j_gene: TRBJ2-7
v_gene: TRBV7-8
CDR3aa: CASSARAAEQYF
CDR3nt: TGTGCCAGCAGCGCAAGGGCCGCCGAGCAGTACTTC

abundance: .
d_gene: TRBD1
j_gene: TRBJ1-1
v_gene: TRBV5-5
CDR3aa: CASSFFDRENTEAFF
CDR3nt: TGTGCCAGCAGCTTCTTTGACAGGGAGAACACTGAAGCTTTCTTT

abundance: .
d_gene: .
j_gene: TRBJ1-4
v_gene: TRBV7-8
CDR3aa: CASSFQTANEKLFF
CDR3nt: TGTGCCAGCAGCTTTCAGACAGCGAATGAAAAACTGTTTTTT

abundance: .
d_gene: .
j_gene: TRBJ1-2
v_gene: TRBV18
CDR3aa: CASSQDRNYGYTF
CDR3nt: TGTGCCAGCTCACAGGATAGGAACTATGGCTACACCTTC

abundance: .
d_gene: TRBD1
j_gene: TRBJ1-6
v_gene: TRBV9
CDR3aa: CASSVEEGATYNSPLHF
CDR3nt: TGTGCCAGCAGCGTAGAGGAGGGGGCCACCTATAATTCACCCCTCCACTTT